This record looks at one T cell receptor (beta chain) sequence and its context. The junction had 7 bases not matched to a gene; V was cut back by 5 bases and J by 0 bases. The CDR3 consists of 15 residues. CDR1 is SGHTA and CDR2 is FQGNSA in the germline V gene. The data derive from a study of tumor and adjacent non-tumor tissue in lung cancer. The library came from three nested PCR rounds adapted from ARM-PCR protocols. TCRdb re-called the multiplex PCR reads with MiXCR, one entry per CDR3 protein. The table shows 120,000 or so distinct CDR3 sequences, with 75% to 90% occurring only once. The template was RNA from unsorted bulk tissue.

The sequence derives from a man between 65 and 85 years old with non-small cell lung cancer. The sequenced sample consisted of lung tumor tissue. This rearrangement joins TRBV7-2 to TRBJ2-7, with 7 bases aligning to TRBD1. The CDR3 spells CASSMYRDSSYEQYF. In nucleotides, the CDR3 is TGTGCCAGCAGCATGTACCGGGACAGCTCCTACGAGCAGTACTTC.